These T cell receptor beta chains were read from a single sample in a study of blood T cell repertoires in COVID-19. TCRdb keeps only in-frame clones here, not all; method: immunoSEQ multiplex PCR. The profile shows 90,000 to 130,000 clones, over 75% of them singletons. Sequencing was performed on peripheral blood. These receptor sequences come from a human donor in a cohort sampled during active COVID-19. Both conserved end residues are part of each CDR3. A D gene is named only where the DNA matches it firmly. Clone size is given for some rows only: seen once, a few or many times, or a class if the clone is expanded.

size	D	V	J	CDR3	DNA
once	TRBD2	TRBV7-2	TRBJ2-1	CASSSPGLALYEQFF	TGTGCCAGCAGCTCGCCCGGACTAGCACTCTATGAGCAGTTCTTC
.	.	TRBV4-2	TRBJ2-5	CASSQVSGGGQETQYF	TGTGCCAGCAGCCAAGTTTCGGGGGGCGGACAAGAGACCCAGTACTTC
.	.	TRBV5-4	TRBJ1-1	CASRGSGFAEAFF	TGTGCCAGCAGGGGGTCGGGGTTCGCTGAAGCTTTCTTT
.	TRBD1	TRBV5-6	TRBJ2-7	CASSRDYRGAYEQYF	TGTGCCAGCAGCCGAGATTACAGGGGTGCCTACGAGCAGTACTTC
.	TRBD1	TRBV4-1	TRBJ2-7	CASSPLGTGVTEQYF	TGCGCCAGCAGCCCACTTGGGACAGGGGTAACCGAGCAGTACTTC
few	.	TRBV5-1	TRBJ1-6	CASRVQGGGPLHF	TGCGCCAGCAGGGTCCAGGGAGGGGGACCCCTCCACTTT
.	TRBD1	TRBV5-1	TRBJ2-7	CASSPGQGIGEQYF	TGCGCCAGCAGCCCGGGACAGGGAATAGGCGAGCAGTACTTC
.	TRBD1	TRBV11-3	TRBJ2-3	CASSHRQGVGTDTQYF	TGTGCCAGCAGCCACCGACAGGGGGTTGGCACAGATACGCAGTATTTT
.	.	TRBV30	TRBJ2-7	CAWSGAGTPNYYYEQYF	TGTGCCTGGAGTGGGGCCGGGACACCGAATTACTACTACGAGCAGTACTTC
.	.	TRBV19	TRBJ1-1	CASSILGLTTEAFF	TGTGCCAGTAGTATCCTGGGACTAACGACTGAAGCTTTCTTT
.	.	TRBV27	TRBJ2-7	CASSLQGDEQYF	TGTGCCAGCAGTTTGCAGGGCGACGAGCAGTACTTC
.	.	TRBV28	TRBJ2-1	CASSSDGEIGYNEQFF	TGTGCCAGCAGTTCCGACGGGGAAATCGGCTACAATGAGCAGTTCTTC
.	.	TRBV27	TRBJ1-2	CASSLWGESVYGYTF	TGTGCCAGCAGTTTATGGGGCGAGTCCGTATATGGCTACACCTTC
.	TRBD1	TRBV5-1	TRBJ1-2	CASSLGDSAHGYTF	TGCGCCAGCAGCTTGGGGGACAGTGCCCATGGCTACACCTTC
.	TRBD2	TRBV9	TRBJ2-7	CASSFGTSPDEQYF	TGTGCCAGCAGCTTCGGGACTAGTCCCGACGAGCAGTACTTC
.	TRBD2	TRBV19	TRBJ2-7	CASSMGGDEQYF	TGTGCCAGTAGTATGGGGGGGGACGAGCAGTACTTC
.	.	TRBV27	TRBJ1-1	CASTPVNRAPMNTEAFF	TGTGCCAGCACCCCGGTTAACAGGGCCCCCATGAACACTGAAGCTTTCTTT
.	.	TRBV4-1	TRBJ2-7	CASSPSGTYEQYF	TGCGCCAGCAGCCCATCCGGGACTTACGAGCAGTACTTC
.	.	TRBV5-1	TRBJ1-5	CASSVGLRQPQHF	TGCGCCAGCAGTGTCGGGTTGCGGCAGCCCCAGCATTTT
.	.	TRBV28	TRBJ1-2	CASSPPGRANYGYTF	TGTGCCAGCAGTCCCCCGGGGAGGGCTAACTATGGCTACACCTTC
.	TRBD2	TRBV6-5	TRBJ2-1	CASSSGGRGSEQFF	TGTGCCAGCAGCTCGGGAGGGCGTGGGAGTGAGCAGTTCTTC
.	TRBD1	TRBV5-8	TRBJ2-5	CASVQNRGRETQYF	TGTGCCAGCGTGCAAAACAGGGGAAGAGAGACCCAGTACTTC
.	.	TRBV19	TRBJ1-2	CASRPAGTYGYTF	TGTGCCAGTAGACCGGCAGGCACTTATGGCTACACCTTC
.	TRBD2	TRBV11-2	TRBJ2-1	CASSFSGRALDEQFF	TGTGCCAGCAGCTTTAGCGGGAGGGCCCTCGATGAGCAGTTCTTC
once	.	TRBV25-1	TRBJ2-7	CASRRHSYEQYF	TGTGCCAGCAGAAGACACTCCTACGAGCAGTACTTC
few	.	TRBV5-5	TRBJ2-7	CASSLELDVGEQYF	TGTGCCAGCAGCTTGGAACTAGATGTGGGCGAGCAGTACTTC
once	.	TRBV15	TRBJ2-5	CATSREWAEERARETQYF	TGTGCCACCAGCAGAGAGTGGGCCGAAGAACGAGCACGAGAGACCCAGTACTTC
.	.	TRBV5-1	TRBJ2-5	CASSLHGNGETQYF	TGCGCCAGCAGCTTGCACGGGAACGGAGAGACCCAGTACTTC
.	.	TRBV2	TRBJ1-2	CASMGGSFYGYTF	TGTGCCAGCATGGGGGGATCTTTCTATGGCTACACCTTC
once	TRBD2	TRBV12-3/TRBV12-4	TRBJ2-7	CASRTSGYYEQYF	TGTGCCAGCCGGACTAGCGGTTACTACGAGCAGTACTTC
.	TRBD2	TRBV7-3	TRBJ2-1	CASSLSGGNYNEQFF	TGTGCCAGCAGCCTTAGCGGGGGAAACTACAATGAGCAGTTCTTC
.	TRBD1	TRBV15	TRBJ1-4	CATSGAGGAGEKLFF	TGTGCCACCAGCGGGGCAGGGGGCGCGGGTGAAAAACTGTTTTTT
.	.	TRBV5-5	TRBJ2-2	CASSFSAGTGELFF	TGTGCCAGCAGCTTCAGTGCGGGGACCGGGGAGCTGTTTTTT
.	TRBD2	TRBV27	TRBJ2-5	CASSPIAGLQETQYF	TGTGCCAGCAGTCCTATAGCGGGGCTCCAAGAGACCCAGTACTTC
.	.	TRBV19	TRBJ1-2	CASNPTGAGRSYGYTF	TGTGCCAGTAACCCAACAGGAGCCGGGAGAAGCTATGGCTACACCTTC
once	TRBD1	TRBV15	TRBJ1-2	CATSRTPQGGYTF	TGTGCCACCAGCAGAACTCCACAGGGGGGCTACACCTTC
.	TRBD2	TRBV5-6	TRBJ2-5	CASSITAGGKETQYF	TGTGCCAGCAGCATTACAGCGGGAGGGAAAGAGACCCAGTACTTC
.	.	TRBV11-2	TRBJ2-7	CASSLVGITYEQYF	TGTGCCAGCAGCTTAGTCGGGATAACCTACGAGCAGTACTTC
.	TRBD1	TRBV6-5	TRBJ2-1	CASSYRDSSYNEQFF	TGTGCCAGCAGTTACAGGGACAGCTCCTACAATGAGCAGTTCTTC
.	TRBD1	TRBV29-1	TRBJ1-1	CSVSRGLGGTEAFF	TGCAGCGTTAGCAGGGGGCTCGGGGGCACTGAAGCTTTCTTT
.	TRBD2	TRBV19	TRBJ2-7	CASSRRTSGGLYEQYF	TGTGCCAGTAGTCGGCGGACTAGCGGGGGACTCTACGAGCAGTACTTC
.	TRBD2	TRBV5-4	TRBJ2-1	CASSSGDYYNEQFF	TGTGCCAGCAGCTCGGGGGACTACTACAATGAGCAGTTCTTC
.	.	TRBV9	TRBJ2-1	CASSVEATGYRYNEQFF	TGTGCCAGCAGCGTAGAGGCTACGGGGTATCGGTACAATGAGCAGTTCTTC
.	TRBD2	TRBV6-5	TRBJ2-1	CASSYFRLAGLDEQFF	TGTGCCAGCAGTTACTTTAGGCTAGCGGGCTTGGATGAGCAGTTCTTC
.	.	TRBV13	TRBJ1-2	CASIERGFNYGYTF	TGTGCCAGCATCGAGCGCGGGTTCAACTATGGCTACACCTTC
.	TRBD2	TRBV6-5	TRBJ2-3	CASSPPGGGTDTQYF	TGTGCCAGCAGCCCCCCGGGGGGGGGAACAGATACGCAGTATTTT
.	.	TRBV7-9	TRBJ2-3	CASIRVGQATDTQYF	TGTGCCAGCATCAGGGTGGGCCAAGCCACAGATACGCAGTATTTT
.	TRBD1	TRBV12-3/TRBV12-4	TRBJ2-5	CASRLGTGLYF	TGTGCCAGCAGGCTTGGGACAGGGCTGTACTTC
few	.	TRBV2	TRBJ1-5	CASSERQTLGPQHF	TGTGCCAGCAGTGAACGACAGACCCTAGGGCCCCAGCATTTT
.	.	TRBV27	TRBJ2-5	CASSPLQQIQETQYF	TGTGCCAGCAGTCCGTTACAGCAGATCCAAGAGACCCAGTACTTC
few	.	TRBV14	TRBJ2-3	CASSTGSATDTQYF	TGTGCCAGCAGTACAGGGAGCGCTACAGATACGCAGTATTTT